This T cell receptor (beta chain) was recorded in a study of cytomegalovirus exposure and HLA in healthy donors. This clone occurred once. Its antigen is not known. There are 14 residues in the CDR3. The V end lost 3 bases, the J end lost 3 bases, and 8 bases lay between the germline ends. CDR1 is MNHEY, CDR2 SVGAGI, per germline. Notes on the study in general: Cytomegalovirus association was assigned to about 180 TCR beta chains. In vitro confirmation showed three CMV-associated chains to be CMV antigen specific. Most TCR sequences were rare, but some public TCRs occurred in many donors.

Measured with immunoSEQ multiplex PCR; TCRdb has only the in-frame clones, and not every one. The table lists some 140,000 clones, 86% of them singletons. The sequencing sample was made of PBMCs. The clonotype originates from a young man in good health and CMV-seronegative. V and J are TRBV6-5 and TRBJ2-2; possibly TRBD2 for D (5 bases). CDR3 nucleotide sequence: TGTGCCAGCAGTTATCGGGAATACACCGGGGAGCTGTTTTTT. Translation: CASSYREYTGELFF.